This T cell receptor (beta chain) was obtained from a study of shared clonotypes between healthy human individuals. Study as a whole: Aged 18 to 49, the donors were two women and three men.

TCRdb's table, derived via immunoSEQ multiplex PCR, lists solely in-frame clones and lacks some. The data show some 2,000,000 clones, about 94% seen once. General study results and limits: Few donors limited the genetic and exposure-history diversity represented.

A few counts support this clone. Its specificity is unknown. Other nucleotide sequences in the sample specify the same CDR3. Naive CD8 cells, CD45RO-negative and positively selected for CCR7, excluded terminally differentiated effector memory CD45RA+ cells. This sequence originates from a man between 18 and 29 years old in good health. Input material: naive CD8+ T cells sorted from blood.

The CDR3: CASSLDSTYEQYF. CDR3 DNA: TGTGCCAGCAGTTTAGACAGTACCTACGAGCAGTACTTC. This chain uses TRBV27 with TRBJ2-7; a possible D gene is TRBD1 (5 bases). Deletions cut 2 bases from V and 2 bases from J, with 7 bases between. The CDR3 consists of 13 residues. CDR1 is MNHEY, CDR2 SMNVEV, per germline (reference sequence).